This T cell receptor (beta chain) was found in a study of T cell responses to AZD1222 COVID-19 vaccine. This clone was observed once. The method was immunoSEQ multiplex PCR; TCRdb's version includes in-frame clones alone and lacks a portion of them. The sample has tens of thousands of clones, roughly 90% seen once. Germline CDR1 and CDR2: MRHNA and SNTAGT. With V trimmed by 3 bases and J by 0 bases, 16 bases remained unmatched. The CDR3 is 20 amino acids. This receptor was obtained from an adult in good health. The material was peripheral blood, obtained on day 0 of AZD1222 vaccination. The chain joins TRBV6-4 to TRBJ2-1, with 8 bases fitting TRBD2. The CDR3 DNA reads as TGTGCCAGCAGTGATAGGGCTTTTTACGGCGGGAGGTACTCCTACAATGAGCAGTTCTTC. Residues: CASSDRAFYGGRYSYNEQFF.